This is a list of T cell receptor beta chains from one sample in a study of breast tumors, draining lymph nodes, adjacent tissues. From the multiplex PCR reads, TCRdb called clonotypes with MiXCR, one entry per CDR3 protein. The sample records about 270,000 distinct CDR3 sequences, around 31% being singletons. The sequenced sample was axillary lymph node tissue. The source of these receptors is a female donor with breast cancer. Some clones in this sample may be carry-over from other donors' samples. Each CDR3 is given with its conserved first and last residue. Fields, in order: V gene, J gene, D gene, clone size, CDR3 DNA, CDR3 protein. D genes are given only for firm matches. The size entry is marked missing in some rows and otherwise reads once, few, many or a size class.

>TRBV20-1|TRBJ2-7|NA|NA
TGCAGTGCTAGAGATGGAAAGGCTCGATACGAGCAGTGCTTC
CSARDGKARYEQCF
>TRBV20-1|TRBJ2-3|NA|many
TGCAGTGCTAGAGAAAGCACAGATACGCAGTATTTT
CSARESTDTQYF
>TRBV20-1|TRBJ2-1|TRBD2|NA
TGCAGTGCTAGTACACCGGGACTAGCGTTTTCGGCTGAGCAGTTCTTC
CSASTPGLAFSAEQFF
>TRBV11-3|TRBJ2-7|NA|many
TGTGCCAGCAGCAGGGCGGCGAGTCAGTACTTC
CASSRAASQYF
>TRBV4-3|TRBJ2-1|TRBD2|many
TGCGCCAGCAGCCAAGCGGGGGGTGGACCAAGCTCCTACAATGAGCAGTTCTTC
CASSQAGGGPSSYNEQFF
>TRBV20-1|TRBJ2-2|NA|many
TGCAGTGCTAGGGGGTTCTACACCGGGGAGCTGTTTTTT
CSARGFYTGELFF
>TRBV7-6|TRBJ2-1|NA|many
TGTGCCAGCAGCTTAGCGGGGGAGGTGGATGAGCAGTTCTTC
CASSLAGEVDEQFF
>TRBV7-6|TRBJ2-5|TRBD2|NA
TGTGCCAGCAGCCTTTATGCGGCGGGAGGGGGCCAAGAGACCCAGTACTTC
CASSLYAAGGGQETQYF
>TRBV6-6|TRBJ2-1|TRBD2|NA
TGTGCCAGCAATACACGGGGGGAGGCGAATGAGCAGTTCTTC
CASNTRGEANEQFF
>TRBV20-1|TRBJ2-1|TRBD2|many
TGCAGTGGTGCTAGCGGGAGCTATGAGCAGTTCTTC
CSGASGSYEQFF
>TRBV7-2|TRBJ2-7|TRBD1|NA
TGTGCCAGCAGCTTATATGGGACAGGGACCTACGAGCAGTACTTC
CASSLYGTGTYEQYF
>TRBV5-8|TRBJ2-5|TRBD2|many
TGTGCCAGCAGCCCTAGGGGAGGGGCTCGGGGGGAGGAGACCCAGTACTTC
CASSPRGGARGEETQYF
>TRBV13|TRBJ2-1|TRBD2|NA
TGTGCCAGCAGCTTAGGGGGACTAGCGGGAATCGAGTACAATGAGCAGTTCTTC
CASSLGGLAGIEYNEQFF
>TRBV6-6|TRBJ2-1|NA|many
TGTGCCAGCAGTTACTCAGCCGACGGATTCAATGAGCAGTTCTTC
CASSYSADGFNEQFF
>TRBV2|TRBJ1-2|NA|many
TGTGCCAGCAGTGAAGGGGAATTTATTGGGGATGGCTACACCTTC
CASSEGEFIGDGYTF
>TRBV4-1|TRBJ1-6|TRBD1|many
TGCGCCGGCAGCCAAGGGGGCAAATTACTCCACTTT
CAGSQGGKLLHF
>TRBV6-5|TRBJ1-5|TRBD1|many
TGTGCCAGCAGACGGACAGGGGGAATTCAGCCCCAGCATTTT
CASRRTGGIQPQHF
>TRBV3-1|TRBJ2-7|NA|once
TGTGCCAGCAGCCAACGATGGGACGAGCAGTACTTC
CASSQRWDEQYF
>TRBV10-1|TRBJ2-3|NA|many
TGCGCCAGCAGTGAGACCGGGACTGACTTCACAGATACGCAGTATTTT
CASSETGTDFTDTQYF
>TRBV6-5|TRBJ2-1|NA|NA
TGTGCCAGCAGTAGTGAAAAGGGGCCCTCCGCCCATGAGCAGTTCTTC
CASSSEKGPSAHEQFF
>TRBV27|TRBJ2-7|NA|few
TGTGCCAGCCGCGCCAACTACGAGCAGTACTTC
CASRANYEQYF
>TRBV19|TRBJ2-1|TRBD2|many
TGTGCCAGTATGGGCCTAGCGGGAGGACAGAATGAGCAGTTCTTC
CASMGLAGGQNEQFF
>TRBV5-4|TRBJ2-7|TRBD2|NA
TGTGCCAGCAGCTGGACACTAGCGGGAGGGTCCGCACAGTACTTC
CASSWTLAGGSAQYF
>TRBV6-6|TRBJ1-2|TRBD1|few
TGTGCCAGCCCCCCACCCGACGGGACAGGGGACTTAAGGGGTGGCTACACCTTC
CASPPPDGTGDLRGGYTF
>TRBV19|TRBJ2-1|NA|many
TGTGCCAGTAGGCGGGACAGCTCCTACAATGAGCAGTTCTTC
CASRRDSSYNEQFF
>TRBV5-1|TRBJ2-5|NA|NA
TGCGCCAGCAGCCCTGAGTGGGAGACCCACTACTTC
CASSPEWETHYF
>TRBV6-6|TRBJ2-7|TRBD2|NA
TGTGCCAGCAGTGAACCAGCGGGATGGATCTACGAGCAGTACTTC
CASSEPAGWIYEQYF
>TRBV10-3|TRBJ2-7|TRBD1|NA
TGTGCCAGCAGAAGCGACAGGGACAACTCCTACGAGCAGTACTTC
CASRSDRDNSYEQYF
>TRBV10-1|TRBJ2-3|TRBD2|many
TGCGCCAGCAGTACTAGCGGCACAGATACGCAGTATTTT
CASSTSGTDTQYF
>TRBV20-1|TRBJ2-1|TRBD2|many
TGCAGTGCTAGTTGGCTAGCGGGAGCCTACAATGAGCAGTTCTTC
CSASWLAGAYNEQFF
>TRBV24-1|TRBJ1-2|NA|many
TGTGCCACCAGTGCAAAAGGGATCACATCAGTCGATGGCTACACCTTC
CATSAKGITSVDGYTF
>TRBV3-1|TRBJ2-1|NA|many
TGTGCCAGCAGCCAAGGGGGTGTGCAGTTCTTC
CASSQGGVQFF